This TCR beta chain is from a study of T cell responses to AZD1222 COVID-19 vaccine. The CDR3 consists of 16 residues. Germline CDR1 and CDR2: SSHAT and FNYEAQ (reference sequence). Remarks on this clone: Germline and junction disagree at one end, which may indicate a read error.

Using immunoSEQ multiplex PCR, the repertoire was profiled, and TCRdb retains in-frame clones only, with some absent. Of roughly 150,000 clones listed, approximately 88% are singletons. The V gene is TRBV7-7, the J gene TRBJ2-1; TRBD2 agrees at 15 bases. The sequencing here drew on peripheral blood, taken on day 0 of AZD1222 vaccination. The TCR sequence derives from an adult in good health. The CDR3 bases are TGTGCTAGCAGCCCCGGGACTAGCGGGAGGAGGAATGAGCAGTTCTTC. Protein product: CASSPGTSGRRNEQFF.